These 16 T cell receptor beta chains were sequenced from one sample in a study. MiXCR, applied by TCRdb to the 5' RACE reads, yields one record per CDR3 protein. The table has 5,500 to 8,500 distinct CDR3 sequences, 50% seen once. The material sequenced was naive CD4+ T cells sorted from a lymph node. Described subset: naive CD4+ T cells, CD4+CD45RA+CD25-. The receptors stem from a female donor with breast cancer.

The V gene is TRBV7-2, the J gene TRBJ1-4; D gene unclear. V was clipped by 5 bases and J by 3 bases, with 7 bases between them. The germline CDR1 and CDR2 sequences are SGHTA and FQGNSA. The CDR3 runs to 13 residues. CDR3 protein: CASSPGPNEKLFF. In DNA, the CDR3 is TGTGCCAGCAGCCCCGGGCCTAATGAAAAACTGTTTTTT.

The V call is TRBV5-6, the J call TRBJ2-1; either TRBD1 or TRBD2 may fit D (6 bases each). The CDR3 covers 15 residues. V was pared by 5 bases and J by 6 bases, with 18 bases between. In germline, CDR1 is SGHDT, CDR2 YYEEEE. The CDR3 DNA sequence: TGTGCCAGCAGTTGGGGGACTCAAGGGGGCAATGAGCAGTTCTTC. Its protein product is CASSWGTQGGNEQFF.

The V call is TRBV9, the J call TRBJ2-2; TRBD1 might be the D (6 bases). The CDR3 contains 16 residues. From germline, CDR1 is SGDLS and CDR2 YYNGEE. The V and J ends lost 1 base and 1 base respectively, with 11 bases between them. The CDR3 nucleotides are TGTGCCAGCAGCGTACAGGGACAACTGAACACCGGGGAGCTGTTTTTT. Translation gives CASSVQGQLNTGELFF.

This clonotype appeared a few times. This chain links TRBV5-1 with TRBJ2-7; 9 nucleotides line up with TRBD1. CDR1 and CDR2 from the germline V gene are SGHRS and YFSETQ. CDR3 size: 14 residues. V was clipped by 4 bases and J by 3 bases; unmatched bases: 5. CDR3 in amino acids: CASSPGDRVYEQYF. The CDR3 nucleotides read TGCGCCAGCAGCCCCGGGGACAGGGTCTACGAGCAGTACTTC.

This clonotype was found once. The V and J genes are TRBV5-1 and TRBJ2-7; 10 nucleotides align to TRBD2. This CDR3 has 14 amino acids. CDR1 is SGHRS, CDR2 YFSETQ, per germline. Losses at the gene ends were 6 bases for V and 2 bases for J; bases not matched to a gene: 5. The CDR3 protein is CASKGTSDAYEQYF. Written as DNA, the CDR3 is TGCGCCAGCAAGGGGACTAGCGACGCCTACGAGCAGTACTTC.

CDR3 sequence: CASSLGRRLTRTPYEQYF. CDR3 nucleotide sequence: TGTGCCAGCAGCTTGGGTAGGCGACTGACACGGACCCCCTACGAGCAGTACTTC. This rearrangement joins TRBV5-6 to TRBJ2-7; D call uncertain. The CDR3 is 18 amino acids. From germline, CDR1 is SGHDT and CDR2 YYEEEE. V gave up 0 bases and J gave up 2 bases, with 21 bases separating them.

This chain uses TRBV7-6 with TRBJ2-5; weak D call: TRBD1 (6 bases). The V gene lost 2 bases and the J gene lost 2 bases, with 9 bases spanning the gap. This CDR3 contains 14 residues. The germline V gene has CDR1 SGHVS and CDR2 FNYEAQ. The CDR3 loop is CASSLQGHQETQYF. The CDR3 nucleotides read TGTGCCAGCAGCTTACAGGGGCATCAAGAGACCCAGTACTTC. Supplemented by reference TRBV7-6 and TRBJ2-5, the full variable domain reads GAGVSQSPRYKVTKRGQDVALRCDPISGHVSLYWYRQALGQGPEFLTYFNYEAQQDKSGLPNDRFSAERPEGSISTLTIQRTEQRDSAMYRCASSLQGHQETQYFGPGTRLLVL.

The J gene is TRBJ2-4, the V gene TRBV6-5; D uncertain. Germline CDR1 MNHEY, CDR2 SVGAGI. Trimming removed 6 bases at V and 1 base at J, with 16 bases between. There are 16 residues in the CDR3. The CDR3 sequence is CASSSARVGAKNIQYF. The CDR3 DNA follows: TGTGCCAGCAGCTCGGCCCGAGTGGGGGCCAAAAACATTCAGTACTTC.

Note on this clonotype: An end of the junction does not agree with germline; a read error may underlie this. This chain uses TRBV5-1 with TRBJ1-1; 7 bases fit TRBD1. This CDR3 is built from 14 residues. Per the germline V gene, CDR1 is SGHRS and CDR2 is YFSETQ. In DNA form, the CDR3 reads TGTGCCAGCAGCGGGGGACAGTCAAGCACTGAAGCTTTCTTT. Residues: CASSGGQSSTEAFF.

This clonotype came up once. The CDR3 region has the DNA TGTGCCAGCAGTAATGACATCAGCTATGGCTACACCTTC. Protein sequence: CASSNDISYGYTF. This chain connects TRBV2 to TRBJ1-2; unclear D gene. Germline-derived CDR1 and CDR2 are SNHLY and FYNNEI. Trimming shortened V by 5 bases and J by 4 bases, and 11 bases separated the two germline ends. The CDR3 is made up of 13 amino acids.

The chain couples TRBV6-1 to TRBJ1-5; TRBD1 might be the D (6 bases). This CDR3 is built from 14 residues. Per the germline V gene, CDR1 is MNHNS and CDR2 is SASEGT. V dropped 8 bases and J dropped 0 bases, with 11 bases sitting between them. CDR3 sequence (DNA): TGTGCCAGCGACAGGACTTATAGCAATCAGCCCCAGCATTTT. It yields the protein CASDRTYSNQPQHF.

This chain connects TRBV5-1 to TRBJ2-5, with 7 bases fitting TRBD1. J lost 1 base, V lost 4 bases, and 7 bases had no gene match. The CDR3 extends over 15 amino acids. Germline assignment: CDR1 SGHRS and CDR2 YFSETQ. CDR3 protein: CASSRSGQIQETQYF. The CDR3 coding sequence is TGCGCCAGCAGCCGATCGGGACAGATCCAAGAGACCCAGTACTTC.

The rearrangement uses TRBV6-6 and TRBJ2-7, with a possible D match to TRBD1 (7 bases). Looked up from germline, CDR1 is MNHNY and CDR2 is SVGAGI (reference sequence). Deletions cut 4 bases from V and 3 bases from J, with 16 bases between. The length of the CDR3 is 15 residues. Here the CDR3 reads CASSWEDRSFYEQYF. The CDR3, as DNA: TGTGCCAGCAGTTGGGAGGACAGGTCCTTCTACGAGCAGTACTTC.

This clonotype occurred once. Here the CDR3 DNA reads TGTGCCAGCAGCGTAGCCCCATCTAGCACACTTTTCACCGGGGAGCTGTTTTTT. Translating it yields CASSVAPSSTLFTGELFF. The genes are TRBV9 and TRBJ2-2, with D possibly TRBD2 on 5 matching bases. V was trimmed by 0 bases and J by 4 bases, leaving 19 bases between them. CDR3 size: 18 residues. Per the germline V gene, CDR1 is SGDLS and CDR2 is YYNGEE.

The rearrangement uses TRBV10-3 and TRBJ1-3; D might be TRBD1 (5 bases). The CDR3 contains 13 residues. Germline V gene sequence: CDR1 ENHRY, CDR2 SYGVKD. Deletions cut 10 bases from V and 0 bases from J, with 10 bases between. The CDR3 bases are TGTGCCACAAACCAGGGCTCTGGAAACACCATATATTTT. Translating it yields CATNQGSGNTIYF.

This clonotype was counted a single time. This chain links TRBV7-2 with TRBJ2-7; either TRBD1 or TRBD2 may fit D (7 bases each). This CDR3 is built from 17 residues. Trimming pared 4 bases from V and 4 bases from J, leaving 23 bases between. CDR1 and CDR2 from the germline V gene are SGHTA and FQGNSA. Written as DNA, the CDR3 is TGTGCCAGCAGCTGGGACAGTTTGGCTGGCGGGAGTTACGAGCAGTACTTC. Translation: CASSWDSLAGGSYEQYF.